The clone carrying this T cell receptor (beta chain) was seen only once. Its antigen remains unidentified. The protocol was immunoSEQ multiplex PCR, while the TCRdb copy is restricted to in-frame clones and leaves out a portion. Of about 33,000 clones listed, around 84% are singletons. This sample was included in a study of OX40 agonist ivuxolimab in advanced cancers. At the level of the study: Patients in dose escalation had liver, melanoma, kidney or head and neck cancers. Averaging roughly 60 years in age, with a range of roughly 23 to 80, the cohort was about 86% male. Findings of the study overall: The study observed clonal expansion of CD4+ and CD8+ blood T cells by week 6 at 0.1 to 3.0 mg/kg.

The CDR3 runs 14 residues. V lost 4 bases, J lost 9 bases, and 13 bases lay in between. Germline values: CDR1 MNHEY, CDR2 SMNVEV (reference sequence). Excluded were patients having autoimmune disease history or systemic immunosuppression. This sequence originates from an adult with an advanced solid tumor such as melanoma, head and neck, liver or kidney cancer. The chain couples TRBV27 to TRBJ1-6; D not resolved. The specimen was CD4+ or CD8+ T cells sorted from blood, collected in a trial of the OX40 agonist ivuxolimab. The CDR3 reads CASSSHPLGSPLHF. As DNA, the CDR3 is TGTGCCAGCAGTTCCCACCCTTTGGGTTCACCCCTCCACTTT.